The 2 T cell receptor beta chains given below trace back to one sample, sequenced in a study of human T cells and chemical hapten exposure (dated by TCRdb to the early 2020s). Libraries came from RACE. Sequencing used a NextSeq 500. TCRdb's own reprocessing of the public reads used fastp at Q25 and MiXCR and kept productive beta chains. Merged by CDR3 protein, the rows form single entries marked with the most common genes and DNA. The sample records nearly 80,000 distinct CDR3 sequences, approximately 10% of which are singletons. The ten largest account for 1.4% of the sample. This sample's time point label indicates: patch test 1, 2 weeks after DPC sensitization. The intended sense of this specimen's treatment or condition label: therapeutic diphenylcyclopropenone sensitization with weekly scalp DPC. This sample comprised whole blood, obtained in connection with sensitization to the hapten diphenylcyclopropenone (DPC). These receptors were collected from a woman aged 45-60 years with alopecia areata. Some clones in this sample may be carry-over from other donors' samples.

The gene calls are TRBV18 and TRBJ2-2; TRBD2 agrees at 10 bases. The CDR3 contains 15 residues. CDR1 and CDR2 from the germline V gene are KGHSH and LQKENI. Trimming removed 5 bases from V and 3 bases from J; junction bases left unmatched: 3. The CDR3: CASSIGLADTGELFF. For the CDR3, the DNA is TGTGCCAGCTCAATCGGACTAGCGGACACCGGGGAGCTGTTTTTT.

This clonotype was detected only a few times. The chain combines TRBV29-1 with TRBJ1-2; 10 bases are shared with TRBD1. This CDR3 spans 15 amino acids. CDR1 is SQVTM and CDR2 is ANQGSEA in the germline V gene. V shed 7 bases, J shed 2 bases, and the junction held 10 bases outside the gene matches. For the CDR3, the DNA is TGCAGCGCGCAGATGACAGGGGGCTTCAACTATGGCTACACCTTC. Translating it yields CSAQMTGGFNYGYTF. The full variable domain, with the rest looked up from reference TRBV29-1 and TRBJ1-2, is SAVISQKPSRDICQRGTSLTIQCQVDSQVTMMFWYRQQPGQSLTLIATANQGSEATYESGFVIDKFPISRPNLTFSTLTVSNMSPEDSSIYLCSAQMTGGFNYGYTFGSGTRLTVV.